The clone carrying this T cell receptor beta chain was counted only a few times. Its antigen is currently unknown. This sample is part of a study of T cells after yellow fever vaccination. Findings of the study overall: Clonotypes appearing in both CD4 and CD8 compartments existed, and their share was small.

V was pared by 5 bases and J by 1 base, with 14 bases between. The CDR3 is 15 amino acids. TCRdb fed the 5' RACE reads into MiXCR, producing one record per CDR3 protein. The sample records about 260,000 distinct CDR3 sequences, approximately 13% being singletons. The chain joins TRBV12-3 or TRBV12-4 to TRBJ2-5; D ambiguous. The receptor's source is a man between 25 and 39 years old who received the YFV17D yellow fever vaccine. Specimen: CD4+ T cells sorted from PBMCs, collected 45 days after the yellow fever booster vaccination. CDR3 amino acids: CASSVTPYGQETQYF. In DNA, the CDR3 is TGTGCCAGCAGTGTGACACCTTACGGCCAAGAGACCCAGTACTTC.